This TCR beta chain was profiled in a study of PD-L1 blockade in urothelial cancer. Study summary: In the patient group, about 85% of the roughly 29 were males with bladder-origin urothelial cancer. Prior chemotherapy ranged from 0 to 3 regimens per patient.

Time point of the sample: peripheral blood 6 weeks after treatment start. Sampling of each patient yielded between 1 and 8 specimens, collected pretreatment and on-treatment. Germline lookup yields CDR1 SGHNT and CDR2 YYREEE (reference sequence). Trimming at V came to 3 bases and at J to 7 bases, leaving 6 bases not matched to a gene. There are 13 residues in the CDR3. A spike-in of synthetic TCR analog templates was added to each PCR. Assay used: immunoSEQ multiplex PCR; TCRdb lists only in-frame clones, some missing. The sample has about 36,000 clones, around 84% seen once. The sample in question was PBMCs, obtained around atezolizumab (anti-PD-L1) treatment. This TCR was recovered from a man aged 40-49 years with urothelial cancer. The chain joins TRBV5-4 to TRBJ2-5; 7 positions agree with TRBD2. The chain's CDR3 is CASSSPPGGTQYF. The CDR3 bases are TGTGCCAGCAGCTCTCCGCCGGGGGGGACCCAGTACTTC.